The 17 T cell receptor beta chains reported below all come from one sample, sequenced in a study of shared T cell receptors in the human thymus. TCRdb's copy holds only in-frame clones and misses some; the assay was immunoSEQ multiplex PCR. The sample lists about 660,000 clones; 88% were seen once. These data also formed part of another study, on human thymus T cells.

Sequenced material: thymocytes. The receptors shown here come from a boy less than two years old with a congenital heart defect.

The rearrangement links TRBV5-6 to TRBJ1-2, with D uncertain. The CDR3 has 15 residues. Trimming shortened V by 1 base and J by 1 base, and 11 bases separated the two germline ends. Per germline, CDR1 SGHDT and CDR2 YYEEEE. The CDR3 loop is CASSLQRSGNYGYTF. In DNA, the CDR3 is TGTGCCAGCAGCTTGCAACGATCCGGTAACTATGGCTACACCTTC.

The table lists this clone with a count of one. This chain uses TRBV19 with TRBJ1-5; D ambiguous. V lost 7 bases and J lost 1, with 8 bases in between. The germline CDR1 and CDR2 sequences are LNHDA and SQIVND (reference sequence). This CDR3 contains 13 residues. As DNA, the CDR3 is TGTGCCAGTACCCGGGGAAGCAATCAGCCCCAGCATTTT. It yields the protein CASTRGSNQPQHF.

This clone has just one count. The rearrangement uses TRBV5-1 and TRBJ2-6, with a tentative D call TRBD2 (7 bases). Germline loops: CDR1 SGHRS, CDR2 YFSETQ. Trimming left V 0 bases short and J 11 bases short, with 24 bases between. The CDR3 covers 18 residues. CDR3 bases: TGCGCCAGCAGCTTGGCGTTCAGGGGAGGGCTTTCACGGGACGTCCTGACTTTC. Encoded protein: CASSLAFRGGLSRDVLTF.

V usage is TRBV11-3 and J usage is TRBJ2-1, with TRBD2 matching 12 bases. The CDR3 runs to 16 residues. Germline assignment: CDR1 SGHNT and CDR2 YENEEA. V lost 2 bases, J lost 8 bases, and 7 bases stayed unmatched. The CDR3 DNA sequence: TGTGCCAGCAGCTTAAGGGTACTAGCGGGAGGTCATGAGCAGTTCTTC. Its protein is CASSLRVLAGGHEQFF.

CDR3: CASSLFTSGSKRADTQYF. Written as DNA, the CDR3 is TGTGCCAGCAGTTTGTTCACTAGCGGGAGTAAGAGGGCAGATACGCAGTATTTT. The chain has TRBV28 and TRBJ2-3, with 11 bases that match TRBD2. V lost 3 bases to trimming and J lost 4 bases; unmatched junction nucleotides: 12. The CDR3 is made up of 18 amino acids. Germline CDR1 reads MDHEN; CDR2 reads SYDVKM.

This clone showed up just a few times. Other DNA sequences of this sample code for an identical CDR3. This chain uses TRBV11-2 with TRBJ2-5; D is possibly TRBD1 (6 bases). This CDR3 has 13 amino acids. Trimming stripped 4 bases from V and 1 base from J, with 7 bases between. From germline, CDR1 is SGHAT and CDR2 FQNNGV. The CDR3 nucleotides are TGTGCCAGCAGCTGCAGGGGCCAAGAGACCCAGTACTTC. Its translation: CASSCRGQETQYF.

The J gene is TRBJ2-6, the V gene TRBV4-2; 10 nucleotides line up with TRBD1. Germline trimming cut 3 bases from V and 0 bases from J; bases unmatched to any gene: 5. The germline gives CDR1 LGHNA, CDR2 YNFKEQ. This CDR3 has 18 residues. Written as DNA, the CDR3 is TGTGCCAGCAGCCAGGGACAGGGGATCCGCTCTGGGGCCAACGTCCTGACTTTC. This encodes CASSQGQGIRSGANVLTF.

The gene calls are TRBV19 and TRBJ2-7, with D possibly matching TRBD1 (6 bases). V was shortened by 2 bases and J by 3 bases, with 11 bases between the two germline ends. The CDR3 is 14 amino acids. Germline loops: CDR1 LNHDA, CDR2 SQIVND (reference sequence). CDR3 in amino acids: CASSIKEGDYEQYF. CDR3 sequence (DNA): TGTGCCAGTAGTATAAAAGAGGGGGACTACGAGCAGTACTTC. The whole variable domain, filled in from reference TRBV19 and TRBJ2-7, reads DGGITQSPKYLFRKEGQNVTLSCEQNLNHDAMYWYRQDPGQGLRLIYYSQIVNDFQKGDIAEGYSVSREKKESFPLTVTSAQKNPTAFYLCASSIKEGDYEQYFGPGTRLTVT.

The genes are TRBV5-6 and TRBJ2-5, with 10 bases fitting TRBD2. This CDR3 region has 19 residues. The V gene's germline CDR1 is SGHDT and CDR2 YYEEEE. V lost 2 bases and J lost 4; bases outside the gene matches: 17. Here the CDR3 DNA reads TGTGCCAGCAGCTTAACAAGCGGGAGGGCCCCTTGGCCAAGAGAGACCCAGTACTTC. Translated, it gives CASSLTSGRAPWPRETQYF.

This rearrangement joins TRBV25-1 to TRBJ2-2, with TRBD2 matching 10 bases. There are 16 residues in the CDR3. The junction had 12 bases not matched to a gene; V was cut back by 3 bases and J by 11 bases. CDR1 is MGHDK and CDR2 is SYGVNS in the germline V gene. The CDR3, as DNA: TGTGCCAGCAGTGACGGAGCGGGAGGGTCGGAGGAAGAGCTGTTTTTT. Translation: CASSDGAGGSEEELFF.

V is TRBV4-1 and J is TRBJ2-1; the D gene is possibly TRBD2 (5 bases). V was clipped by 0 bases and J by 3 bases, with 15 bases between them. The germline gives CDR1 MGHRA, CDR2 YSYEKL. The CDR3 is 17 amino acids. The CDR3 coding sequence is TGCGCCAGCAGCCAAGAGTCAACTAGTAGGGACTACAATGAGCAGTTCTTC. It yields the protein CASSQESTSRDYNEQFF.

The genes are TRBV30 and TRBJ1-4; D possibly corresponds to TRBD1 (6 bases). Trimming took off 0 bases at V and 8 bases at J, with 13 bases between the two ends. Germline values: CDR1 GTSNPN, CDR2 SVGIG (reference sequence). The CDR3 covers 14 residues. The CDR3 DNA reads as TGTGCCTGGAGTGTAGCTGGGGGCCAGGAAAAACTGTTTTTT. Its translation: CAWSVAGGQEKLFF.

V and J are TRBV4-2 and TRBJ2-4; maybe TRBD1 (6 bases). The CDR3 loop spans 16 amino acids. Germline CDR1 is LGHNA and CDR2 is YNFKEQ. Trimming stripped 4 bases from V and 0 bases from J, with 13 bases between. The chain's CDR3 is CASSPEGGAAKNIQYF. DNA for the CDR3: TGTGCCAGCAGCCCAGAAGGGGGAGCAGCCAAAAACATTCAGTACTTC.

The genes are TRBV6-6 and TRBJ2-5; maybe TRBD2 (5 bases). The CDR3 has 15 amino acids. The V and J ends lost 2 bases and 5 bases respectively, with 15 bases between them. Germline-derived CDR1 and CDR2 are MNHNY and SVGAGI (reference sequence). DNA for the CDR3: TGTGCCAGCAGTTACCTAGCCCCTGACCGGGAGACCCAGTACTTC. It is translated as CASSYLAPDRETQYF.

This clone was seen only a few times. The chain couples TRBV2 to TRBJ2-1; 10 bases are a match to TRBD2. From germline, CDR1 is SNHLY and CDR2 FYNNEI. This CDR3 contains 16 residues. Unmatched junction bases numbered 6, after V lost 6 bases and J lost 1 base. The CDR3 spells CASRKGLADSYNEQFF. The CDR3 coding sequence is TGTGCCAGCAGGAAAGGACTAGCGGATTCCTACAATGAGCAGTTCTTC.

This clone was detected only a few times. V and J are TRBV10-1 and TRBJ1-2; TRBD1 is a possible D gene (5 bases). Germline-derived CDR1 and CDR2 are WNHNN and SYGVQD (reference sequence). The CDR3 is 14 residues long. V lost 6 bases and J lost 2, with 13 bases in between. CDR3 bases: TGCGCCAGCAGCGCCCGGGGGACCAACTATGGCTACACCTTC. It codes for CASSARGTNYGYTF.

This clone was seen a single time. The J gene is TRBJ2-5, the V gene TRBV4-1; 11 nucleotides align to TRBD2. The DNA end favors TRBJ2-7, so the J call may be wrong. The CDR3 covers 17 residues. CDR1 and CDR2 from the germline V gene are MGHRA and YSYEKL. The CDR3 loop is CASSHWGLAGGPYEQYF. The CDR3 region has the DNA TGCGCCAGCAGCCATTGGGGGTTAGCGGGAGGGCCCTACGAGCAGTACTTC.